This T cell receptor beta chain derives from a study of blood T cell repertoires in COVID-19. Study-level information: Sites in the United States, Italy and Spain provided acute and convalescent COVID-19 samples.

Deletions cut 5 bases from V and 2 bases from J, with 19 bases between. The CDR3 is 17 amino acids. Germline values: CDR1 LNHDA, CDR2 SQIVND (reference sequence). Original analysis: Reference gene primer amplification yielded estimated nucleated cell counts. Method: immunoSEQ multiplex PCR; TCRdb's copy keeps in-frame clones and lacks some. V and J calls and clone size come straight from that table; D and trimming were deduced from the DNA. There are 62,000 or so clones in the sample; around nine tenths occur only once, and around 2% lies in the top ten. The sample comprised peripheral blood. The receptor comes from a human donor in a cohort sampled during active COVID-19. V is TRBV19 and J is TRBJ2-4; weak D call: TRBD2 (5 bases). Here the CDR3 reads CASSPAWSWRTKNIQYF. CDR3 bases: TGTGCCAGTAGTCCCGCCTGGAGTTGGAGGACCAAAAACATTCAGTACTTC.